This T cell receptor (beta chain) was sequenced for a study of tumor-infiltrating lymphocytes in primary liver carcinoma. The researchers obtained blood RNA from unsorted whole blood and also extracted germline DNA. A constant-region primer served to make TCR beta cDNA from about 490 ng total RNA. Employing slightly modified ARM-PCR, three nested multiplex PCR rounds were run, and these gave rise to the TCR beta libraries. Each CDR3 protein is one row after TCRdb ran MiXCR on the multiplex PCR reads. The sample contains about 350,000 distinct CDR3 sequences, roughly two thirds of which appear only once. The source material was peripheral blood. The TCR comes from a man in his forties with primary liver carcinoma and hepatitis B virus infection.

The CDR3 DNA sequence: TGTGCCAGCAGCTGGGATTGGTCCAGGCAGTTCTTC. Amino acids: CASSWDWSRQFF. The chain carries TRBV7-9 and TRBJ2-1; D is undetermined. The CDR3 covers 12 residues. CDR1 and CDR2 from the germline V gene are SEHNR and FQNEAQ (reference sequence). V was shortened by 4 bases and J by 12 bases, with 13 bases between the two germline ends.